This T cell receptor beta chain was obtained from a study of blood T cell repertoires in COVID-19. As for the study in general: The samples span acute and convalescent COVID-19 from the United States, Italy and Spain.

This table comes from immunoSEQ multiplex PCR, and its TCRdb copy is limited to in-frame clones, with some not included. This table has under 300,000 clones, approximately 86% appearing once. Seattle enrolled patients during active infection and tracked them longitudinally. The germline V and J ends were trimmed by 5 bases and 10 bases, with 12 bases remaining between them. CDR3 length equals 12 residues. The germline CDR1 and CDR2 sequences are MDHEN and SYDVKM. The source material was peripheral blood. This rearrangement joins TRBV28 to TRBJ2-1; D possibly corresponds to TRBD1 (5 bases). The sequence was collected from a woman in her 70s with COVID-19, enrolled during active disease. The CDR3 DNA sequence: TGTGCCAGCAGTACGACAGCTTCGGAGCAGTTCTTC. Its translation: CASSTTASEQFF. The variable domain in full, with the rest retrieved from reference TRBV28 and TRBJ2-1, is DVKVTQSSRYLVKRTGEKVFLECVQDMDHENMFWYRQDPGLGLRLIYFSYDVKMKEKGDIPEGYSVSREKKERFSLILESASTNQTSMYLCASSTTASEQFFGPGTRLTVL.